This is a list of T cell receptor beta chains from one sample in a study of T cell responses to AZD1222 COVID-19 vaccine. The assay was immunoSEQ multiplex PCR, and TCRdb's table has in-frame clones only and misses some. The sample includes tens of thousands of clones, 70% to 90% of them seen just once. Here the sequenced sample was peripheral blood, taken on day 0 of AZD1222 vaccination. These receptors were collected from an adult in good health. CDR3s include the opening cysteine and the closing phenylalanine or tryptophan. A D gene is named only where the DNA matches it firmly. The size entry is marked missing in some rows and otherwise reads once, few, many or a size class.

length | D | J | V | size | DNA | CDR3
14 | TRBD1 | TRBJ1-6 | TRBV18 | - | TGTGCCAGCTCATCACAGGGGGAGCGTTCACCCCTCCACTTT | CASSSQGERSPLHF
11 | - | TRBJ1-1 | TRBV2 | - | TGTGCCAGCAGTGCGTGGGGTGAAGCTTTCTTT | CASSAWGEAFF
13 | - | TRBJ1-3 | TRBV4-2 | - | TGTGCCAGCAGCCGTAGCTCTGGAAACACCATATATTTT | CASSRSSGNTIYF
14 | - | TRBJ1-4 | TRBV5-6 | - | TGTGCCAGCAGCTTGACGGCAACTAATGAAAAACTGTTTTTT | CASSLTATNEKLFF
17 | TRBD2 | TRBJ2-1 | TRBV4-2 | - | TGTGCCAGCAGCCAAGAACCAGCGGGGGGGCCCCGCGGTGAGCAGTTCTTC | CASSQEPAGGPRGEQFF
15 | - | TRBJ1-3 | TRBV28 | once | TGTGCCAGCAGTGTATGGGGGGTTGCTGGAAACACCATATATTTT | CASSVWGVAGNTIYF
15 | - | TRBJ2-5 | TRBV7-2 | - | TGTGCCAGCAGCCGCCGGACTCAGGGGGGAGAGACCCAGTACTTC | CASSRRTQGGETQYF
15 | TRBD2 | TRBJ2-7 | TRBV5-1 | - | TGCGCCAGCAGCTTGACTCGGACTAGCGGGAGAGATCAGTACTTC | CASSLTRTSGRDQYF
12 | - | TRBJ2-5 | TRBV28 | once | TGTGCCAGCATGGGAGGAAAAGAGACCCAGTACTTC | CASMGGKETQYF
14 | - | TRBJ1-5 | TRBV6-5 | - | TGTGCCAGCAGCTCCGGGGATAGCAATCAGCCCCAGCATTTT | CASSSGDSNQPQHF
15 | - | TRBJ1-5 | TRBV27 | - | TGTGCCAGCAGTCACCGGGACCCGATTAATCAGCCCCAGCATTTT | CASSHRDPINQPQHF
15 | - | TRBJ2-3 | TRBV6-4 | - | TGTGCCAGCAGTGACGGCGGGACTAGCACAGATACGCAGTATTTT | CASSDGGTSTDTQYF
15 | - | TRBJ1-4 | TRBV27 | - | TGTGCCAGCAGTTCGCCGGGCGCAACTAATGAAAAACTGTTTTTT | CASSSPGATNEKLFF
15 | - | TRBJ1-4 | TRBV30 | - | TGTGCCTGGAGTAAGGACCGGGGGGCTAATGAAAAACTGTTTTTT | CAWSKDRGANEKLFF
13 | - | TRBJ1-1 | TRBV9 | - | TGTGCCAGCAGCCCCCAGGCACGGTACGAAGCTTTCTTT | CASSPQARYEAFF
15 | - | TRBJ2-1 | TRBV29-1 | - | TGCAGCGTTGATCCCGGGAGTGGATCCTACAATGAGCAGTTCTTC | CSVDPGSGSYNEQFF
14 | - | TRBJ2-2 | TRBV29-1 | - | TGCAGCGTTGAAGGTGGGAGCCGAACCGGGGAGCTGTTTTTT | CSVEGGSRTGELFF
15 | TRBD1 | TRBJ2-7 | TRBV7-3 | - | TGTGCCAGCAGCCCCGCCGGGACAGGGGACTACGAGCAGTACTTC | CASSPAGTGDYEQYF
14 | TRBD1 | TRBJ1-2 | TRBV27 | - | TGTGCCAGCAAGAGGACAGGTCTGGACTATGGCTACACCTTC | CASKRTGLDYGYTF
16 | - | TRBJ1-5 | TRBV28 | - | TGTGCCAGCAGTTTAAAGGGGCAATATAGCAATCAGCCCCAGCATTTT | CASSLKGQYSNQPQHF
17 | - | TRBJ1-2 | TRBV18 | - | TGTGCCAGCTCACCCCCGAGGGGCACAGCCCAACTCTATGGCTACACCTTC | CASSPPRGTAQLYGYTF
13 | TRBD1 | TRBJ2-7 | TRBV28 | once | TGTGCCAGCAGTAACTATCAGGGGGACGAGCAGTACTTC | CASSNYQGDEQYF